Detailed here is one T cell receptor (beta chain). Its antigen is currently not known. One base away there is no much larger clone; base qualities are not given. These data are taken from a study of graft-versus-host responses after intestinal transplantation (dated by TCRdb to the early 2020s). For context, the study as a whole: The transplants that recipients got were multivisceral, liver-intestinal, or isolated intestinal. Every recipient was given anti-thymocyte globulin induction, followed by roughly 3 years of maintenance tacrolimus and steroids. After intestinal transplantation, graft-versus-host and host-versus-graft alloreactive T cell clones in the graft, circulation and bone marrow were tracked using bulk TCR-beta CDR3 sequencing. To identify alloreactive clones, pre-transplant mixed lymphocyte reaction products were sequenced and then compared with unstimulated pre-transplant donor and recipient T cells. The cohort enrolled some 23 intestinal transplant recipients including one retransplant, and 3 patients lacking pretransplant specimens were excluded. Donor T cell macrochimerism was defined as a peak of at least 4% donor T cells among recipient peripheral blood mononuclear cells. Rather than going through the commercial service, samples from a few later patients were sequenced in-house on an Illumina MiSeq and processed with MiXCR. Results and caveats for the whole study, not just this receptor: GvH clones were detected in recipient bone marrow, and some of these GvH clones were observed earlier in ileal mucosa or blood, consistent with an intestinal mucosal origin. High GvH to HvG T cell clonal ratios were observed in the allografts of patients with donor T cell macrochimerism. The conclusions were limited by the relatively low number and heterogeneity of the intestinal transplant patients. Early after transplant, peak levels of circulating GvH clones were associated with declines in HvG clones.

Blood samples were collected up to 4 times in the first month after transplant and then at least monthly when available. The CDR3 has 14 amino acids, counting the end cysteine and phenylalanine. This entry keeps only the CDR3 DNA: 42 bases, framed from base 1. The library was prepared using the immunoSEQ multiplex PCR assay. For most patients, high-throughput TCR-beta CDR3 sequencing of genomic DNA was performed by Adaptive Biotechnologies. In the authors' own workflow: Adaptive's ImmunoSEQ software was the source of the TCR sequencing data for about 18 patients, while a few other patients were processed with MiXCR and VDJtools. CDR3 nucleotide sequences shared between donor and recipient were removed because the origin of such sequences could not be assigned. To be classed as alloreactive, a clone needed at least 2-fold expansion over unstimulated cells and a minimum CFSE-low frequency of 0.002% (template counts) or 0.001% (read counts). Mappable clones were those detected in sequenced pre-transplant spleen, lymph node, or MLR CFSE-low populations of the donor or recipient. Cumulative frequency of alloreactive clones was calculated as a percentage of all sequences weighted by copy number. The immuneACCESS repertoire file appears here via TCRdb, limited to in-frame rearrangements. These files lack a portion of the clones; in checked studies, under half of the deficit traces to unresolved V genes, and the cause of the others is not known. V, J and clone size are those of that table, while D and trimming were read from the DNA. Across this sample there are 19,000 or so clones, with about 89% seen only once. The ten largest clones capture about 9% of the sample.

This chain is built from TRBV1 and TRBJ2-3. TRBV1 has pseudogene status. This receptor was identified in a human patient who received an intestinal transplant, so some T cells may come from the graft donor. Sequenced here: PBMCs, sampled approximately 33 weeks after intestinal transplant. This receptor carries the CDR3 CTRWVDGSTDTQYF. The bases are TGCACCAGGTGGGTGGACGGCAGCACAGATACGCAGTATTTT.